This T cell receptor (beta chain) was recorded in a study of cytomegalovirus exposure and HLA in healthy donors. Details on this clone: The antigen is unknown.

Findings and limits, study-wide: Later analysis showed TCR association rates varying by HLA locus, highest for DRB1 and lowest for HLA-C. Analysis was performed later, and it showed HLA-associated TCR beta chains to be more clonally expanded than equally common others. Previous analysis showed most TCR beta V segments were productive about 87% or about 30% of the time. Looking again later, the authors saw that most CMV-associated TCR beta chains seemed HLA-restricted.

Primers: 60 Vbeta forward and 13 Jbeta reverse. Sequenced by immunoSEQ multiplex PCR; TCRdb stores in-frame clones only, minus some. The sample has around 100,000 clones; 70% to 85% are singletons. Sequencing was performed on PBMCs. This clonotype was obtained from a woman aged 35 to 49 in good health and CMV-seronegative.

The chain's CDR3 is CASSQVVLISTDTQYF. Written as DNA, the CDR3 is TGCGCCAGCAGCCAAGTCGTTTTAATCAGCACAGATACGCAGTATTTT. V usage is TRBV4-1 and J usage is TRBJ2-3; no definite D call. Germline CDR1 is MGHRA and CDR2 is YSYEKL. There are 16 residues in the CDR3. V dropped 1 base and J dropped 0 bases, with 11 bases sitting between them.